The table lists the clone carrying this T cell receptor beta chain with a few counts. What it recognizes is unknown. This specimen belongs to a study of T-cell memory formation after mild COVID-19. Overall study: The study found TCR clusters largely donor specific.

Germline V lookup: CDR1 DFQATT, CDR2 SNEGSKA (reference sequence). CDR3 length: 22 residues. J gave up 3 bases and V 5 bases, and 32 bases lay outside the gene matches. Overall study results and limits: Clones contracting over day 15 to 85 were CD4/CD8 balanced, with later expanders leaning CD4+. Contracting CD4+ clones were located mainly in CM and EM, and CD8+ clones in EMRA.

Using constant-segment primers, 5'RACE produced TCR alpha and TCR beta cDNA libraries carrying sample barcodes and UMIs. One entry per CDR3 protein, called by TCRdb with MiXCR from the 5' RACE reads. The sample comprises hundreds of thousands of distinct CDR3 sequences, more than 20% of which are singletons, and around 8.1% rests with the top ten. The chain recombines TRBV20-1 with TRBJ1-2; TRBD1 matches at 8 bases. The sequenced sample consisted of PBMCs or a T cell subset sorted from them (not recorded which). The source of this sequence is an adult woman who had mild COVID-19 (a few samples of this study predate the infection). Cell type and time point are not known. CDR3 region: CSASAPGTGSLEGRGYHYGYTF. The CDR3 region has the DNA TGCAGTGCTTCTGCCCCCGGGACAGGCAGTTTGGAGGGAAGGGGCTACCACTATGGCTACACCTTC.